A selection of T cell receptor beta chains follows, all from one sample in a study. TCRdb redid the calling of the 5' RACE reads with MiXCR, one entry per CDR3 protein. The sample lists under 45,000 distinct CDR3 sequences; less than 25% were seen once. Sequencing used Tregs sorted from blood. Every receptor here comes from a female donor with breast cancer. Each CDR3 is given with its conserved first and last residue. The D gene is left open where the match is weak. Expanded clones are given a class, and other clones once, few, many or no size at all.

CDR3,DNA,J,size,D,V
CATLGGGQAYNEQFF,TGTGCCACCTTGGGGGGTGGACAGGCCTACAATGAGCAGTTCTTC,TRBJ2-1,NA,NA,TRBV7-9
CASSFRAPFRTGGRAGELFF,TGCGCCAGCAGCTTTCGTGCACCTTTCCGGACAGGGGGCCGGGCCGGGGAGCTGTTTTTT,TRBJ2-2,NA,TRBD1,TRBV5-1
CASSLGTTYEQYF,TGTGCCAGCAGCTTAGGGACTACATACGAGCAGTACTTC,TRBJ2-7,NA,NA,TRBV7-2
CASSQGPGMYSYEQYF,TGCGCCAGCAGCCAAGGCCCCGGGATGTACTCCTACGAGCAGTACTTC,TRBJ2-7,few,NA,TRBV4-1
CASSQAGELGGYTF,TGTGCCAGCAGCCAAGCAGGGGAACTGGGCGGCTACACCTTC,TRBJ1-2,many,NA,TRBV7-9
CATFRDTQNYGYTF,TGTGCCACCTTTAGGGACACTCAAAACTATGGCTACACCTTC,TRBJ1-2,once,NA,TRBV6-5
CASSPRDRGWEGAKNIQYF,TGTGCCAGCAGTCCCCGGGACAGGGGTTGGGAAGGAGCCAAAAACATTCAGTACTTC,TRBJ2-4,NA,TRBD1,TRBV6-1
CASSSGLADSTDTQYF,TGCGCCAGCAGCTCGGGACTAGCGGATAGCACAGATACGCAGTATTTT,TRBJ2-3,NA,TRBD2,TRBV5-1
CASSKRASEGIQYF,TGTGCCAGCAGCAAAAGAGCCTCTGAAGGCATTCAGTACTTC,TRBJ2-4,NA,NA,TRBV7-9
CASSQPTGAPGTGETNEQFF,TGTGCCAGCAGCCAACCTACGGGGGCGCCCGGGACAGGGGAAACCAATGAGCAGTTCTTC,TRBJ2-1,NA,TRBD1,TRBV4-2
CSVAPNTEAFF,TGCAGTGTTGCTCCGAACACTGAAGCTTTCTTT,TRBJ1-1,many,NA,TRBV20-1
CASSLGQGVNYGYTF,TGTGCCAGCAGTTTGGGGCAGGGCGTTAACTATGGCTACACCTTC,TRBJ1-2,many,NA,TRBV12-3/TRBV12-4
CASSRQPGTSVHEQYF,TGCGCCAGCAGCCGGCAGCCAGGGACTAGCGTACACGAGCAGTACTTC,TRBJ2-7,NA,TRBD2,TRBV5-1
CSAKLGTGGYNEQFF,TGCAGTGCGAAGCTCGGGACAGGGGGTTACAATGAGCAGTTCTTC,TRBJ2-1,many,TRBD1,TRBV20-1
CASTGNYYEQYF,TGTGCCAGCACGGGGAACTACTACGAGCAGTACTTC,TRBJ2-7,few,NA,TRBV25-1
CASSYSYWTTNYNEQFF,TGTGCCAGCAGTTATTCGTATTGGACTACGAATTACAATGAGCAGTTCTTC,TRBJ2-1,many,NA,TRBV6-9
CASSSALGAGDTQYF,TGCGCCAGCAGCTCCGCTTTAGGGGCGGGAGATACGCAGTATTTT,TRBJ2-3,few,NA,TRBV5-1
CASSHTLAASTDTQYF,TGCGCCAGCAGCCACACACTAGCGGCTAGCACAGATACGCAGTATTTT,TRBJ2-3,many,TRBD2,TRBV5-1
CSARGHRDIKETQYF,TGCAGTGCTAGAGGTCACCGGGACATAAAAGAGACCCAGTACTTC,TRBJ2-5,NA,NA,TRBV20-1
CASSLTPSGDTQYF,TGTGCCAGCAGCTTAACCCCTAGCGGAGATACGCAGTATTTT,TRBJ2-3,NA,TRBD2,TRBV7-3
CASSLDVVEAGGPSYEQYF,TGCGCCAGCAGCTTGGACGTAGTAGAGGCGGGAGGGCCCTCTTACGAGCAGTACTTC,TRBJ2-7,many,TRBD2,TRBV5-1
CASSLEGSEQYF,TGCGCCAGCAGCTTGGAAGGCAGCGAGCAGTACTTC,TRBJ2-7,many,NA,TRBV5-1
CASSPIQPQHF,TGTGCCAGCAGCCCAATACAGCCCCAGCATTTT,TRBJ1-5,NA,NA,TRBV7-8
CASSNDGVYNEQFF,TGTGCCAGCAGCAATGATGGGGTCTACAATGAGCAGTTCTTC,TRBJ2-1,NA,NA,TRBV7-9
CAARQGLAGANVLTF,TGTGCCGCAAGACAGGGGCTAGCTGGGGCCAACGTCCTGACTTTC,TRBJ2-6,many,TRBD1,TRBV6-5
CASSPLTGDDGYTF,TGCGCCAGCAGCCCACTGACAGGGGACGATGGCTACACCTTC,TRBJ1-2,few,TRBD1,TRBV4-1
CASSPLGVGTEAFF,TGTGCCAGCAGTCCGCTTGGGGTTGGCACTGAAGCTTTCTTT,TRBJ1-1,NA,NA,TRBV28
CASSPTGGWQETQYF,TGCGCCAGCAGCCCCACGGGGGGGTGGCAAGAGACCCAGTACTTC,TRBJ2-5,NA,TRBD2,TRBV5-1
CSARVSGRPPDTQYF,TGCAGTGCTAGAGTGAGCGGGCGACCCCCAGATACGCAGTATTTT,TRBJ2-3,few,NA,TRBV20-1
CASSVPGSGNTIYF,TGTGCCAGTAGTGTGCCGGGCTCTGGAAACACCATATATTTT,TRBJ1-3,few,NA,TRBV19
CASSQGAFFLAKNIQYF,TGCGCCAGCAGCCAAGGGGCATTTTTCCTAGCCAAAAACATTCAGTACTTC,TRBJ2-4,NA,NA,TRBV4-1
CASRRDRVYEQYF,TGTGCCAGCAGACGAGACAGGGTTTACGAGCAGTACTTC,TRBJ2-7,NA,TRBD1,TRBV6-2/TRBV6-3
CASNRDRQETQYF,TGTGCCAGCAACCGGGACAGACAAGAGACCCAGTACTTC,TRBJ2-5,many,TRBD1,TRBV10-3
CASSPAGAGANVLTF,TGTGCCAGCAGCCCTGCGGGGGCCGGGGCCAACGTCCTGACTTTC,TRBJ2-6,few,NA,TRBV28
CASSTGTLDEQYF,TGTGCCAGCTCAACCGGGACACTCGACGAGCAGTACTTC,TRBJ2-7,few,NA,TRBV18
CASSPLTTSYEQYF,TGTGCCAGCAGTCCTTTGACAACCTCCTACGAGCAGTACTTC,TRBJ2-7,few,NA,TRBV6-5
CASSHGTEPLGYGYTF,TGTGCCAGCAGCCACGGGACGGAACCTCTTGGCTATGGCTACACCTTC,TRBJ1-2,few,NA,TRBV7-9
CASSLQTYEQYF,TGTGCCAGCAGTCTTCAGACCTACGAGCAGTACTTC,TRBJ2-7,many,NA,TRBV2
CASSESDSNQPQHF,TGCGCCAGCAGTGAGTCGGACAGCAATCAGCCCCAGCATTTT,TRBJ1-5,NA,NA,TRBV10-2
CASSFYANPNYNEQFF,TGCGCCAGCAGCTTTTACGCTAACCCGAACTACAATGAGCAGTTCTTC,TRBJ2-1,many,NA,TRBV5-1
CSARDSGGTSYNELFF,TGCAGTGCTAGAGATAGTGGGGGGACTAGCTACAATGAGCTGTTCTTC,TRBJ2-1,NA,TRBD2,TRBV20-1
CASSTGTLGDEQYF,TGCGCCAGCAGCACCGGGACCCTAGGAGACGAGCAGTACTTC,TRBJ2-7,NA,NA,TRBV5-1